Below, 9 T cell receptor beta chains from the same sample are listed, as sequenced in a study of T cells in Graves' hyperthyroidism and ophthalmopathy. TCR beta CDR3 regions were amplified from RNA. TCR CDR3 underwent first-round RT-PCR with the HTBI primer set. TCRdb re-called the multiplex PCR reads through MiXCR, storing one row per CDR3 protein. The sample gives 300,000 to 450,000 distinct CDR3 sequences, roughly 13% of which show up once; approximately 11% is in the top ten. The sample comprised blood. The receptors come from a woman in her sixties with Graves' hyperthyroidism.

This clonotype was counted many times. The chain uses TRBV7-3 and TRBJ2-7; 7 positions agree with TRBD2. CDR1 is SGHTA and CDR2 is FQGTGA in the germline V gene. Trimming removed 4 bases from V and 6 bases from J; junction bases left unmatched: 6. CDR3 size: 13 residues. DNA for the CDR3: TGTGCCAGCAGCTCGCGGGAGTATGGCGAGCAGTACTTC. Translating it yields CASSSREYGEQYF. The full variable domain, rest sourced from reference TRBV7-3 and TRBJ2-7, is GAGVSQTPSNKVTEKGKYVELRCDPISGHTALYWYRQSLGQGPEFLIYFQGTGAADDSGLPNDRFFAVRPEGSVSTLKIQRTERGDSAVYLCASSSREYGEQYFGPGTRLTVT.

This chain connects TRBV11-2 to TRBJ1-4; D is ambiguous. The germline CDR1 and CDR2 sequences are SGHAT and FQNNGV. This CDR3 is 15 amino acids long. Trimming stripped 5 bases from V and 2 bases from J, with 12 bases between. CDR3 coding DNA: TGTGCCAGCAGCCAAGATGGGGTGACTAATGAAAAACTGTTTTTT. Residues: CASSQDGVTNEKLFF.

In its sample, this clonotype was seen many times. The chain joins TRBV6-5 to TRBJ1-2; D gene ambiguous. Germline lookup yields CDR1 MNHEY and CDR2 SVGAGI. The CDR3 is made up of 13 amino acids. Trimming shortened V by 0 bases and J by 4 bases, and 6 bases separated the two germline ends. CDR3 nucleotides: TGTGCCAGCAGTTACTCAAGGGCCTATGGCTACACCTTC. Its protein product is CASSYSRAYGYTF.

This sequence joins TRBV7-8 and TRBJ1-2, with D possibly being TRBD1 (5 bases). CDR1 and CDR2 from the germline V gene are SGHVS and FQNEAQ. V shed 1 base and J shed 4 bases, with 13 bases lying between them. The length of the CDR3 is 15 residues. The CDR3 loop is CASSLGQGNTYGYTF. The CDR3 nucleotides read TGTGCCAGCAGCTTAGGGCAGGGCAATACCTATGGCTACACCTTC.

The CDR3: CATSPREGVRYGYTF. Written as DNA, the CDR3 is TGTGCCACCAGCCCCCGCGAAGGGGTCCGATATGGCTACACCTTC. The rearrangement links TRBV15 to TRBJ1-2, with D possibly being TRBD1 (5 bases). Germline V CDR1 and CDR2: LNHNV, YYDKDF (reference sequence). With 5 bases removed from V and 5 bases from J, the gap between germline ends came to 18 bases. This CDR3 has 15 amino acids.

There are many counts of this clonotype. V and J are TRBV7-9 and TRBJ1-1; tentatively, D is TRBD1 (6 bases). Trimming took 8 bases from V and 5 from J, leaving 18 bases between them. Germline CDR1 is SEHNR and CDR2 is FQNEAQ (reference sequence). This CDR3 has 14 amino acids. The CDR3 here is CASGGGVGETEAFF. The CDR3 region has the DNA TGTGCCAGCGGGGGGGGCGTGGGGGAAACTGAAGCTTTCTTT.

This clonotype was counted at least ten times. This chain uses TRBV28 with TRBJ2-7; TRBD2 might be the D (6 bases). Trimming removed 5 bases from V and 4 bases from J, with 12 bases in between. CDR3 length: 13 residues. The V gene's germline CDR1 is MDHEN and CDR2 SYDVKM. CDR3 loop: CASSPPAGYEQYF. The CDR3 nucleotides read TGTGCCAGCAGTCCCCCGGCGGGGTACGAGCAGTACTTC.

This clonotype showed up many times. This chain connects TRBV4-1 to TRBJ1-2; no reliable D call. Trimming removed 4 bases from V and 6 bases from J, with 9 bases in between. The germline V gene encodes CDR1 MGHRA and CDR2 YSYEKL. This CDR3 has 12 residues. The CDR3 reads CASSPSGDGYTF. In DNA form, the CDR3 reads TGCGCCAGCAGCCCCTCTGGGGATGGCTACACCTTC.

This clonotype was counted a few times. This chain connects TRBV12-3 or TRBV12-4 to TRBJ2-3, with D uncertain. CDR3 size: 12 residues. V lost 4 bases and J 7 bases, leaving 9 bases between the germline ends. The CDR3, as DNA: TGTGCCAGCAGTTACAAGGCCTATACGCAGTATTTT. Translating gives CASSYKAYTQYF.